The clone carrying this T cell receptor (beta chain) was detected only once. One end of the junction is discordant with germline, which a read error may explain. Per the original data handling: It was from reference gene primer amplification that nucleated cell counts were estimated. The data were produced by immunoSEQ multiplex PCR, yet TCRdb's version contains in-frame clones alone and is incomplete. The V and J calls and clone size come from that table; D and trimming were worked out from the DNA. Here the sample spans some 120,000 clones, 82% being singletons. This record belongs to a study of blood T cell repertoires in COVID-19. For the study at large: Donors in the United States, Italy and Spain gave samples during acute or convalescent COVID-19. Nucleic acid was either cDNA or gDNA, and it came from T cells, B-cell-depleted T cells, or PBMCs.

This CDR3 has 15 residues. The germline V gene has CDR1 MDHEN and CDR2 SYDVKM. The sample consisted of peripheral blood. The chain uses TRBV28 and TRBJ2-4; D possibly corresponds to TRBD2 (6 bases). This clonotype originated in a human donor in a cohort sampled during active COVID-19. For the CDR3, the DNA is TGTGCCAGCCGTTTGGGGGGTTTAGCCAAAAACATTCAGTACTTC. Translating gives CASRLGGLAKNIQYF.